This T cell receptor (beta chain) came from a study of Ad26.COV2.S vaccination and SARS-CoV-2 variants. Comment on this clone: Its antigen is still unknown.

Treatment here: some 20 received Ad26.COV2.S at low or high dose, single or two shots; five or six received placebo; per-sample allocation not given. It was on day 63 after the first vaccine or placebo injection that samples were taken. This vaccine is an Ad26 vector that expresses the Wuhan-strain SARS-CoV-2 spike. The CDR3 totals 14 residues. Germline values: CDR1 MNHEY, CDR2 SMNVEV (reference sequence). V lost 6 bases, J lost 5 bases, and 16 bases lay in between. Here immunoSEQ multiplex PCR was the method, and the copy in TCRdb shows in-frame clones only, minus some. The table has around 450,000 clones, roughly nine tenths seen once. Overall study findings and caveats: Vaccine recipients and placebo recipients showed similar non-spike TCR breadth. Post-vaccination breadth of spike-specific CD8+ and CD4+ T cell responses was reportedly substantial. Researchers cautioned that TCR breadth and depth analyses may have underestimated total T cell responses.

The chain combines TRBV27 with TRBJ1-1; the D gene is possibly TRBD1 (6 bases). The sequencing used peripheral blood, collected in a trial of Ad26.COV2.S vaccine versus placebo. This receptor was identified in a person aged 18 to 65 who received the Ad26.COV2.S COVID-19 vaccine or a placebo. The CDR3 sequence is CASRLQGGKTEAFF. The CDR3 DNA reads TGTGCCAGCAGACTACAGGGAGGGAAGACTGAAGCTTTCTTT.